The next 17 T cell receptor beta chains were all read from a single sample in a study of T-cell memory formation after mild COVID-19. TCRdb redid the calling of the 5' RACE reads with MiXCR, one entry per CDR3 protein. The sample lists 450,000 to 650,000 distinct CDR3 sequences, roughly 22% seen once, with about 8.4% in the top ten. The sequenced sample consisted of PBMCs or a T cell subset sorted from them (not recorded which). These receptors were taken from an adult woman who had mild COVID-19 (a few samples of this study predate the infection). Cell type and time point are not known.

The sample holds a few counts of this clonotype. The V gene is TRBV25-1, the J gene TRBJ2-6; TRBD2 matches 12 bases. Germline V lookup: CDR1 MGHDK, CDR2 SYGVNS. V trimming: 6 bases; J trimming: 1 base; junction bases outside the gene matches: 10. The CDR3 is 19 amino acids. The CDR3 region has the DNA TGTGCCAGCAGCCCCCCCCCCGGACTAGCGGGATCTGGGGCCAACGTCCTGACTTTC. This encodes CASSPPPGLAGSGANVLTF.

The V gene is TRBV19, the J gene TRBJ1-1, with D hard to call. The CDR3 runs 15 residues. Germline lookup yields CDR1 LNHDA and CDR2 SQIVND (reference sequence). V was clipped by 2 bases and J by 0 bases, with 10 bases between them. CDR3 DNA sequence: TGTGCCAGTAGTATATCGGTTTTGTTGAACACTGAAGCTTTCTTT. The encoded protein is CASSISVLLNTEAFF.

The rearrangement joins TRBV27 to TRBJ2-7, with a possible D match to TRBD2 (6 bases). CDR3 length: 15 residues. V lost 5 bases and J lost 3, with 17 bases in between. Germline V gene lookup returns CDR1 MNHEY and CDR2 SMNVEV (reference sequence). The CDR3 sequence: CASSPRPTSSYEQYF. The DNA for the CDR3 is TGTGCCAGCAGTCCCCGACCCACTAGCAGCTACGAGCAGTACTTC.

The chain links TRBV2 to TRBJ2-1; TRBD2 matches at 9 bases. This CDR3 region has 14 residues. The J segment lost 7 bases and the V segment lost 4 bases, leaving 5 bases of the junction unmatched. Germline CDR1 is SNHLY and CDR2 is FYNNEI. Here the CDR3 DNA reads TGTGCCAGCAGTGGCGGCGGGAGGGGGAATGAGCAGTTCTTC. Translating gives CASSGGGRGNEQFF.

This clonotype was found a few times. This rearrangement joins TRBV4-1 to TRBJ2-2; a possible D gene is TRBD2 (5 bases). Germline V gene sequence: CDR1 MGHRA, CDR2 YSYEKL. The CDR3 sequence is 13 residues long. V dropped 0 bases and J dropped 9 bases, with 8 bases sitting between them. The CDR3 loop reads CASSQEREWELFF. The CDR3, as DNA: TGCGCCAGCAGCCAAGAGAGGGAATGGGAGCTGTTTTTT.

The chain carries TRBV12-3 or TRBV12-4 and TRBJ2-5; D unresolved. The CDR3 contains 14 residues. V was trimmed by 4 bases and J by 2 bases, leaving 11 bases between them. Here the CDR3 DNA reads TGTGCCAGCAGTTACCAAGCGTTACAAGAGACCCAGTACTTC. Amino acid sequence: CASSYQALQETQYF.

This clonotype was found a few times. CDR3 sequence: CASSESGRRTEAFF. In DNA form, the CDR3 reads TGTGCCAGCAGTGAATCCGGCCGACGGACTGAAGCTTTCTTT. The genes are TRBV25-1 and TRBJ1-1; no reliable D call. Germline V gives CDR1 MGHDK, CDR2 SYGVNS. This CDR3 region has 14 residues. V gave up 1 base and J gave up 5 bases, with 11 bases separating them.

This chain uses TRBV2 with TRBJ1-1; possibly TRBD1 for D (6 bases). V lost 2 bases and J lost 6, with 16 bases in between. The CDR3 is made up of 15 amino acids. Germline V lookup: CDR1 SNHLY, CDR2 FYNNEI. Here the CDR3 DNA reads TGTGCCAGCAGTGAATTGGGGGCAGGGCGATCTGAAGCTTTCTTT. It is translated as CASSELGAGRSEAFF.

This clonotype was observed at least ten times. At one end the junction does not follow the germline gene, possibly because of a read error. The V gene is TRBV5-1, the J gene TRBJ1-1; D not certain. This CDR3 has 14 amino acids. Per the germline V gene, CDR1 is SGHRS and CDR2 is YFSETQ. CDR3 residues: CASSLEGAGTEAFF. The CDR3 bases are TGTGCCAGCAGCTTGGAGGGCGCGGGGACTGAAGCTTTCTTT.

This clonotype was seen a handful of times. At one end the junction does not follow the germline gene, possibly because of a read error. This chain connects TRBV7-7 to TRBJ2-5; TRBD1 aligns across 8 bases. The CDR3 sequence is 16 residues long. The germline V gene has CDR1 SSHAT and CDR2 FNYEAQ (reference sequence). In DNA form, the CDR3 reads TGTGCTAGCAGCTTTTCAGGGGGCGATGCTTGGGAGACCCAGTACTTC. As protein: CASSFSGGDAWETQYF.

This clonotype has a handful of counts. The rearrangement uses TRBV6-1 and TRBJ2-1; D gene ambiguous. From germline, CDR1 is MNHNS and CDR2 SASEGT. V was trimmed by 2 bases and J by 1 base, leaving 9 bases between them. CDR3 length: 15 residues. Here the CDR3 reads CASSENTESYNEQFF. The CDR3 DNA reads TGTGCCAGCAGTGAAAATACAGAATCCTACAATGAGCAGTTCTTC.

The table lists this clonotype with a few counts. This chain uses TRBV18 with TRBJ2-7; 10 bases fit TRBD2. The CDR3 contains 16 residues. Germline V gene sequence: CDR1 KGHSH, CDR2 LQKENI. Trimming took 4 bases from V and 0 from J; bases not matched to a gene: 6. The CDR3 DNA reads TGTGCCAGCTCACTGGGAAGGACTAGCGGCTCCTACGAGCAGTACTTC. This gives the protein CASSLGRTSGSYEQYF.

This clonotype has a count of ten or more. Sequence at one end of the junction differs from germline and may be a read error. The chain joins TRBV7-7 to TRBJ2-2; D is possibly TRBD1 (5 bases). Germline V gene data show CDR1 as SSHAT and CDR2 as FNYEAQ (reference sequence). The CDR3 runs to 15 residues. CDR3 bases: TGTGCTAGCAGCTCTCGCTTGGGGCAGTCCGGGGAGCTGTTTTTT. This translates into CASSSRLGQSGELFF.

This chain uses TRBV29-1 with TRBJ2-3; D gene unclear. CDR3 length equals 13 residues. V was clipped by 5 bases and J by 4 bases, with 13 bases between them. Germline loops: CDR1 SQVTM, CDR2 ANQGSEA. The CDR3 DNA is TGCAGCGTTTCCGGGCGCTTGGCAGATACGCAGTATTTT. Translated: CSVSGRLADTQYF.

This clonotype was seen only once. The rearrangement uses TRBV7-9 and TRBJ2-3, with 11 bases identical to TRBD2. Germline trimming cut 5 bases from V and 6 bases from J; bases unmatched to any gene: 16. The CDR3 has 18 residues. Looked up from germline, CDR1 is SEHNR and CDR2 is FQNEAQ (reference sequence). This CDR3 is CASSGLGTSGTRWDTQYF. For the CDR3, the DNA is TGTGCCAGCAGCGGGTTGGGGACTAGCGGAACCAGATGGGATACGCAGTATTTT.

About this clonotype: The junction differs from germline at one of its ends, possibly a read error. CDR3 in DNA: TGTGCCAGCAGTTTAGCAGGGAACGCTGAAGCTTTCTTT. It translates to CASSLAGNAEAFF. The chain employs TRBV27 and TRBJ1-1, with a tentative D call TRBD1 (5 bases). Germline-derived CDR1 and CDR2 are MNHEY and SMNVEV (reference sequence). The CDR3 is 13 residues long.

Only a few counts were recorded for this clonotype. The chain joins TRBV24-1 to TRBJ2-1; a weak D match, TRBD2 (6 bases). The germline gives CDR1 KGHDR, CDR2 SFDVKD. V was cut by 7 bases and J by 8 bases, with 11 bases left in between. The CDR3 has 12 amino acids. This CDR3 reads CATSEGGHEQFF. The DNA of the CDR3 is TGTGCCACCAGCGAGGGAGGACATGAGCAGTTCTTC.